The clone carrying this T cell receptor (beta chain) has only one observation. This record belongs to a study of blood T cell repertoires in COVID-19. Study in general: Donors in the United States, Italy and Spain gave samples during acute or convalescent COVID-19. Nucleic acid was either cDNA or gDNA, and it came from T cells, B-cell-depleted T cells, or PBMCs.

In the original processing: Nucleated cell counts were estimated from reference gene primer amplification. Here immunoSEQ multiplex PCR was the method, and the copy in TCRdb shows in-frame clones only, minus some. The DNA gave D and trimming, while V, J and clone size come from that table. The sample lists some 200,000 clones, about 80% seen once, with roughly 2.6% in the top ten. This TCR derives from a human donor with acute or convalescent COVID-19. The donor label of this sample is uncertain. Sequenced material: peripheral blood.

The CDR3 protein is CASSYRPSRETQYF. CDR3 DNA sequence: TGTGCCAGCAGTTACAGGCCTAGCCGGGAGACCCAGTACTTC. J is TRBJ2-5 and V is TRBV6-5, with a weak D call TRBD2 (5 bases). Trimming removed 2 bases at V and 5 bases at J, with 12 bases between. Germline V gives CDR1 MNHEY, CDR2 SVGAGI. The CDR3 totals 14 residues.